One and the same sample provided the 25 T cell receptor beta chains below, sequenced in a study of T-cell reconstitution after alpha-beta-depleted transplantation in children. Unique molecular identifiers were used to barcode this TCRbeta library. One entry per CDR3 protein, called by TCRdb with MiXCR from the PCR reads. The sample records over 550,000 distinct CDR3 sequences, 10% to 13% being singletons. The source material was PBMCs from the stem cell graft donor, sampled from the stem cell graft. These receptors all come from a human donor who donated a stem cell graft to a child with acute myeloid leukemia.

This clonotype was picked up many times. The CDR3 DNA is TGCGCCAGCAGCCACGGACAGGGGGGGACTAGGGTCGCGGAGACCCAGTACTTC. Translating gives CASSHGQGGTRVAETQYF. The rearrangement links TRBV5-1 to TRBJ2-5, with 10 bases matching TRBD1. This CDR3 spans 18 amino acids. Germline V gene lookup returns CDR1 SGHRS and CDR2 YFSETQ. J lost 5 bases, V lost 4 bases, and 17 bases had no gene match. Full variable domain (remainder filled in from reference TRBV5-1 and TRBJ2-5): KAGVTQTPRYLIKTRGQQVTLSCSPISGHRSVSWYQQTPGQGLQFLFEYFSETQRNKGNFPGRFSGRQFSNSRSEMNVSTLELGDSALYLCASSHGQGGTRVAETQYFGPGTRLLVL.

This sequence joins TRBV7-2 and TRBJ2-3, with 8 bases lining up with TRBD1. The length of the CDR3 is 16 residues. The V gene's germline CDR1 is SGHTA and CDR2 FQGNSA. Trimming took 5 bases from V and 0 from J; bases not matched to a gene: 7. CDR3 nucleotides: TGTGCCAGCAGCGCTTTGACAGGGGCCAGCACAGATACGCAGTATTTT. It translates to CASSALTGASTDTQYF.

This clonotype was found many times. A read error may produce the germline difference seen at one junction end. The genes are TRBV29-1 and TRBJ2-1, with TRBD2 identical over 11 bases. Germline V gene lookup returns CDR1 SQVTM and CDR2 ANQGSEA. The CDR3 is made up of 13 amino acids. The CDR3 coding sequence is TGCAGCGTTGTCCCTAGCGGGAGGTTCCTTCGGCTCTTC. It is translated as CSVVPSGRFLRLF.

V gene TRBV10-3 combines with J gene TRBJ1-1, with TRBD1 matching over 8 bases. The CDR3 has 15 residues. Germline V CDR1 and CDR2: ENHRY, SYGVKD. Trimming took 6 bases from V and 4 from J; bases not matched to a gene: 10. This CDR3 is CAIRNPGQGGTEAFF. The DNA of the CDR3 is TGTGCCATCAGGAACCCCGGACAGGGCGGCACTGAAGCTTTCTTT.

This clonotype has more than one count but fewer than ten. In DNA form, the CDR3 reads TGTGCCAGCAGTTTAGATGGTCGGCCCCAGCATTTT. Translation: CASSLDGRPQHF. J is TRBJ1-5 and V is TRBV12-3 or TRBV12-4; no reliable D call. The length of the CDR3 is 12 residues. V was cut by 1 base and J by 9 bases, with 7 bases left in between.

This clonotype was observed a handful of times. The chain joins TRBV6-2 or TRBV6-3 to TRBJ2-1; 10 bases fit TRBD2. After removal of 9 bases from V and 4 bases from J, the junction contained 9 bases not matched to a gene. This CDR3 region has 15 residues. In germline, CDR1 is MNHEY, CDR2 SVGEGT. CDR3 nucleotides: TGTGCCAGTCTCGCCGGACTAGCGGTATACAATGAGCAGTTCTTC. This sequence encodes CASLAGLAVYNEQFF.

The chain is built from TRBV29-1 and TRBJ2-7; the D gene is possibly TRBD2 (7 bases). This CDR3 comprises 11 residues. The V end lost 7 bases, the J end lost 7 bases, and 14 bases lay between the germline ends. Germline V gene lookup returns CDR1 SQVTM and CDR2 ANQGSEA. DNA for the CDR3: TGCAGCGCGGCCAGGGGAGGGGAGCAGTACTTC. Its translation is CSAARGGEQYF.

This clonotype was observed many times. This chain connects TRBV10-2 to TRBJ2-3, with 9 bases matching TRBD2. Trimming took 8 bases from V and 0 from J; bases not matched to a gene: 3. CDR1 and CDR2 (germline): WSHSY, SAAADI. The CDR3 sequence is 14 residues long. For the CDR3, the DNA is TGCGCCAGCCGGACTAGCGTTAGCACAGATACGCAGTATTTT. This gives the protein CASRTSVSTDTQYF.

In nucleotides, the CDR3 is TGCGCCAGCAGCCAAGAGGACAGGCAAACCTACGAGCAGTACTTC. Translation: CASSQEDRQTYEQYF. The chain is built from TRBV4-1 and TRBJ2-7; TRBD1 aligns across 7 bases. V was clipped by 0 bases and J by 2 bases; unmatched bases: 4. Germline lookup yields CDR1 MGHRA and CDR2 YSYEKL. The CDR3 sequence is 15 residues long.

The sample holds a few counts of this clonotype. The chain couples TRBV2 to TRBJ2-2, with no clear D. The CDR3 consists of 13 residues. Looked up from germline, CDR1 is SNHLY and CDR2 is FYNNEI. Trimming took 3 bases from V and 6 from J, leaving 8 bases between them. As DNA, the CDR3 is TGTGCCAGCAGTGACGGTAGTCCCGGGGAGCTGTTTTTT. The encoded protein is CASSDGSPGELFF.

Many counts were recorded for this clonotype. At one end, the junction sequence differs from germline, possibly due to a read error. This chain links TRBV12-5 with TRBJ2-2, with D tentatively TRBD1 or TRBD2 (5 bases each). This CDR3 has 14 residues. Per germline, CDR1 LGHNT and CDR2 FRNRAP. The CDR3 DNA reads as TGTGCTAGTGGATCCGGGACGAACCCCGGGGAGCTGTTTTTT. This encodes CASGSGTNPGELFF.

The table lists this clonotype with a few counts. V is TRBV7-2 and J is TRBJ2-5; D perhaps matches TRBD1 (6 bases). Per germline, CDR1 SGHTA and CDR2 FQGNSA. V was shortened by 6 bases and J by 2 bases, with 16 bases between the two germline ends. The CDR3 covers 15 residues. The CDR3 DNA sequence: TGTGCCAGCAGACCGCCGAGGACAGCTCAAGAGACCCAGTACTTC. Translation: CASRPPRTAQETQYF.

This clonotype was seen more than once but under ten times. V is TRBV12-3 or TRBV12-4 and J is TRBJ2-7, with 10 positions matching TRBD1. The CDR3 spans 15 residues. With V trimmed by 3 bases and J by 3 bases, 5 bases remained unmatched. The CDR3 DNA follows: TGTGCCAGCAGTTTCTCTCGGGACAGGGGCTACGAGCAGTACTTC. Protein: CASSFSRDRGYEQYF.

This clonotype was detected a few times. The V and J genes are TRBV5-1 and TRBJ1-1, with TRBD1 matching over 12 bases. This CDR3 has 16 residues. Germline V gives CDR1 SGHRS, CDR2 YFSETQ. The V gene end was trimmed by 4 bases and the J gene end by 4 bases; junction bases not matched to a gene: 8. In DNA form, the CDR3 reads TGCGCCAGCAGCACCGGGACAGGGGGCAGAAGCACTGAAGCTTTCTTT. The encoded protein is CASSTGTGGRSTEAFF.

This clonotype was recorded at least ten times. The genes are TRBV19 and TRBJ1-1; no definite D call. Between the trimmed V and J ends, which lost 0 bases and 3 bases, there was a span of 14 bases. This CDR3 is 16 amino acids long. Germline lookup yields CDR1 LNHDA and CDR2 SQIVND (reference sequence). The CDR3 DNA reads TGTGCCAGTAGTATAGATCTGGGCAGTTATGACACTGAAGCTTTCTTT. Amino acids: CASSIDLGSYDTEAFF.

The chain uses TRBV29-1 and TRBJ2-3; 10 bases agree with TRBD2. Germline values: CDR1 SQVTM, CDR2 ANQGSEA. Germline trimming cut 6 bases from V and 6 bases from J; bases unmatched to any gene: 12. The CDR3 has 15 amino acids. The CDR3 loop is CSVLRSSGRLDTQYF. CDR3 in DNA: TGCAGCGTGCTCCGGAGTAGCGGGAGGCTCGATACGCAGTATTTT.

The chain recombines TRBV7-2 with TRBJ1-4; 7 bases map to TRBD1. V shed 5 bases, J shed 10 bases, and the junction held 4 bases outside the gene matches. Germline V gene sequence: CDR1 SGHTA, CDR2 FQGNSA. The CDR3 length is 12 residues. CDR3 sequence (DNA): TGTGCCAGCAGCATCGACAGGGTAAAACTGTTTTTT. It yields the protein CASSIDRVKLFF.

The rearrangement links TRBV12-3 or TRBV12-4 to TRBJ1-3, with D possibly TRBD1 on 6 matching bases. Deletions cut 5 bases from V and 8 bases from J, with 16 bases between. The CDR3 has 14 amino acids. CDR3 protein: CASSPFGGLDTIYF. The CDR3 bases are TGTGCCAGCAGTCCCTTCGGGGGGCTTGACACCATATATTTT.

This clonotype was seen a few times. CDR3 bases: TGTGCCAGCAGTCGGGACAGCCTCAATCAGCCCCAGCATTTT. This encodes CASSRDSLNQPQHF. This chain joins TRBV6-1 and TRBJ1-5, with 7 bases fitting TRBD1. The CDR3 has 14 residues. Germline CDR1 and CDR2: MNHNS and SASEGT. V lost 5 bases to trimming and J lost 3 bases; unmatched junction nucleotides: 4.

In its sample, this clonotype was seen a few times. This rearrangement joins TRBV12-3 or TRBV12-4 to TRBJ1-5, with 7 bases matching TRBD1. CDR3 length: 14 amino acids. The V and J ends lost 6 bases and 3 bases, in that order; junction bases with no gene match: 5. The CDR3 sequence is CASRPTGFNQPQHF. Here the CDR3 DNA reads TGTGCCAGCAGGCCGACAGGGTTCAATCAGCCCCAGCATTTT.

This clonotype was counted between two and nine times. The chain joins TRBV30 to TRBJ1-1; no clear D. CDR3 length equals 13 residues. Germline loops: CDR1 GTSNPN, CDR2 SVGIG (reference sequence). Trimming stripped 1 base from V and 3 bases from J, with 9 bases between. CDR3 sequence reads: CAWSERADTEAFF. CDR3 sequence (DNA): TGTGCCTGGAGTGAGAGAGCGGACACTGAAGCTTTCTTT. Drawing the rest from reference TRBV30 and TRBJ1-1, the complete variable domain is SQTIHQWPATLVQPVGSPLSLECTVEGTSNPNLYWYRQAAGRGLQLLFYSVGIGQISSEVPQNLSASRPQDRQFILSSKKLLLSDSGFYLCAWSERADTEAFFGQGTRLTVV.

This clonotype was observed many times. The rearrangement joins TRBV7-8 to TRBJ2-7, with 15 bases fitting TRBD2. Trimming at V came to 5 bases and at J to 3 bases, leaving 11 bases not matched to a gene. The CDR3 runs 18 residues. Germline V gene sequence: CDR1 SGHVS, CDR2 FQNEAQ. The DNA of the CDR3 is TGTGCCAGCAGCCTAGGGGGACTAGCGGGAGGATTTTTCTACGAGCAGTACTTC. Protein sequence: CASSLGGLAGGFFYEQYF. The full variable domain, rest sourced from reference TRBV7-8 and TRBJ2-7, is GAGVSQSPRYKVAKRGQDVALRCDPISGHVSLFWYQQALGQGPEFLTYFQNEAQLDKSGLPSDRFFAERPEGSVSTLKIQRTQQEDSAVYLCASSLGGLAGGFFYEQYFGPGTRLTVT.

J is TRBJ2-1 and V is TRBV10-3, with TRBD2 as a possible D gene (6 bases). V gave up 4 bases and J gave up 7 bases, with 14 bases separating them. Germline CDR1 reads ENHRY; CDR2 reads SYGVKD. The CDR3 contains 14 residues. This CDR3 is CAISGTGLGNEQFF. The CDR3 DNA is TGTGCCATCAGTGGAACGGGACTTGGGAATGAGCAGTTCTTC.

This clonotype has at least ten counts. This chain joins TRBV20-1 and TRBJ2-1; the D gene is possibly TRBD2 (6 bases). Looked up from germline, CDR1 is DFQATT and CDR2 is SNEGSKA (reference sequence). The CDR3 spans 12 residues. The V end lost 0 bases, the J end lost 11 bases, and 11 bases lay between the germline ends. The CDR3 reads CSARDGRGKQFF. The CDR3 region has the DNA TGCAGTGCTAGAGATGGCCGGGGGAAGCAGTTCTTC.

This clonotype showed up many times. The chain uses TRBV20-1 and TRBJ2-3, with D hard to call. CDR1 is DFQATT, CDR2 SNEGSKA, per germline (reference sequence). The V and J ends lost 3 bases and 2 bases respectively, with 6 bases between them. This CDR3 is 12 amino acids long. The CDR3 bases are TGCAGTGCTAGCCCGAACACAGATACGCAGTATTTT. As protein: CSASPNTDTQYF.